The next 10 T cell receptor beta chains were all read from a single sample in a study of shared clonotypes between healthy human individuals. The repertoire was sequenced with immunoSEQ multiplex PCR; TCRdb's copy has only in-frame clones and lacks some. Among 950,000 to 1,100,000 clones listed, 70% to 80% were seen once. Sequencing was carried out using memory CD4+ T cells sorted from blood. Described subset: CD45RA-negative fraction. These TCRs come from a man between 18 and 35 years old in good health.

The genes are TRBV28 and TRBJ2-1; the D gene is possibly TRBD1 (6 bases). The CDR3 sequence is 13 residues long. Trimming left V 4 bases short and J 10 bases short, with 14 bases between. Germline loops: CDR1 MDHEN, CDR2 SYDVKM. As DNA, the CDR3 is TGTGCCAGCAGTTCTAACAGGGAAGTAGAGCAGTTCTTC. This translates into CASSSNREVEQFF.

V and J are TRBV18 and TRBJ2-3; D gene ambiguous. Germline CDR1 reads KGHSH; CDR2 reads LQKENI. This CDR3 contains 14 residues. V lost 6 bases, J lost 4 bases, and 14 bases lay in between. CDR3 bases: TGTGCCAGCTCGTACCACGGGCCCCCAGATACGCAGTATTTT. As protein: CASSYHGPPDTQYF.

A note on this clone: Germline and junction disagree at one end, which may indicate a read error. The identical CDR3 is also encoded by other nucleotide sequences in the sample. The J gene is TRBJ1-1, the V gene TRBV5-1; D might be TRBD1 (6 bases). Germline values: CDR1 SGHRS, CDR2 YFSETQ. This CDR3 spans 15 amino acids. The CDR3: CASSPGQTSNTEAFF. CDR3 DNA: TGCGCCAGCAGCCCCGGACAGACTTCGAACACTGAAGCTTTTTTT.

There are a few counts of this clone. The chain employs TRBV10-2 and TRBJ2-1; no definite D call. The germline gives CDR1 WSHSY, CDR2 SAAADI. Trimming shortened V by 2 bases and J by 0 bases, and 5 bases separated the two germline ends. The CDR3 is 14 amino acids. The CDR3 here is CASSEQSSYNEQFF. The CDR3 DNA reads TGCGCCAGCAGTGAGCAGAGCTCCTACAATGAGCAGTTCTTC.

Comments on this clone: An end of the junction does not agree with germline; a read error may underlie this. This rearrangement joins TRBV7-7 to TRBJ2-1, with D unresolved. The CDR3 runs to 14 residues. CDR1 is SSHAT and CDR2 is FNYEAQ in the germline V gene (reference sequence). The CDR3 is CASSPGYGRYEQFF. DNA of the CDR3: TGTGCTAGCAGCCCCGGGTACGGACGGTATGAGCAGTTCTTC.

The chain links TRBV4-2 to TRBJ1-2, with TRBD1 as a possible D gene (5 bases). The germline V gene has CDR1 LGHNA and CDR2 YNFKEQ. V was trimmed by 1 base and J by 8 bases, leaving 8 bases between them. The CDR3 covers 12 residues. Here the CDR3 DNA reads TGTGCCAGCAGCCAAGCAGAGGGGGGCTACACCTTC. Translation: CASSQAEGGYTF.

The chain carries TRBV9 and TRBJ1-4, with D possibly TRBD1 on 5 matching bases. V dropped 0 bases and J dropped 7 bases, with 10 bases sitting between them. The CDR3 is 14 amino acids. From germline, CDR1 is SGDLS and CDR2 YYNGEE. The CDR3 spells CASSVGGYGEKLFF. The DNA for the CDR3 is TGTGCCAGCAGCGTAGGGGGCTACGGTGAAAAACTGTTTTTT.

This clone was observed a few times. The chain combines TRBV6-5 with TRBJ2-5, with D unresolved. Germline V gene lookup returns CDR1 MNHEY and CDR2 SVGAGI. CDR3 size: 14 residues. Trimming pared 5 bases from V and 5 bases from J, leaving 15 bases between. In DNA form, the CDR3 reads TGTGCCAGCAGTGGACCGAGTTTCGGGGAGACCCAGTACTTC. Amino acids: CASSGPSFGETQYF.

The J gene is TRBJ1-2, the V gene TRBV5-6; 10 bases map to TRBD1. Germline loops: CDR1 SGHDT, CDR2 YYEEEE. This CDR3 is 15 amino acids long. V shed 4 bases and J 4 bases; nucleotides not matched to a gene: 7. The CDR3 DNA is TGTGCCAGCAGCCCGGACAGGGGGTACCTCTATGGCTACACCTTC. This sequence encodes CASSPDRGYLYGYTF.

The rearrangement uses TRBV7-3 and TRBJ2-2; TRBD1 aligns across 8 bases. The CDR3 is 17 amino acids. Germline V gives CDR1 SGHTA, CDR2 FQGTGA. J was trimmed by 4 bases and V by 0 bases; bases with no gene match: 7. The CDR3 loop reads CASSLTMDRAATGELFF. As DNA, the CDR3 is TGTGCCAGCAGCTTAACCATGGACAGGGCGGCCACCGGGGAGCTGTTTTTT.